These T cell receptor beta chains were read from a single sample in a study of blood T cells in healthy people across ages. TCRdb reanalysed the 5' RACE reads using MiXCR and keeps one entry per CDR3 protein. The sample lists 1.5 million to 2 million distinct CDR3 sequences; about 49% were seen once. Material for sequencing was blood. These receptor sequences come from a woman aged 40 to 50 in good health. CDR3s include the opening cysteine and the closing phenylalanine or tryptophan. A clone size is listed for some rows: how often the clone was seen (once, few, many), or a class if it is expanded.

v_call	clone_size	cdr3_aa
TRBV20-1	NA	CSANSGGTDTQYF
TRBV18	NA	CASSPQVPVNTEAFF
TRBV27	few	CASSLSSQPGLETQYF
TRBV10-2	NA	CASSERGTAAVEQYF
TRBV6-6	few	CASSRLGGNQPQHF
TRBV7-3	NA	CASSPGQLLNYGYTF
TRBV20-1	few	CSARDVGVDTDTQYF
TRBV5-6	NA	CASSYNSWLEGPNEQYF
TRBV28	NA	CASRPGQGNSPLHF
TRBV6-1	NA	CASRGAGGSSGANVLTF
TRBV6-2/TRBV6-3	few	CASSRKRTSGEPTDTQYF
TRBV29-1	NA	CSVGRGGPTYEQYF
TRBV9	NA	CASSVDAGRYNSPLHF
TRBV7-8	NA	CASRKGGGPYGETQYF
TRBV10-3	NA	CAIGLRSYNEQFF
TRBV7-2	NA	CASSPSGAGTSSYEQYF
TRBV4-2	NA	CAGSQVGGTEQFF
TRBV4-3	NA	CASSQDMRQGAVGELFF